These 2 T cell receptor beta chains came from one sample sequenced in a study of cytomegalovirus exposure and HLA in healthy donors. Use of 60 Vbeta and 13 Jbeta primers characterized the PCR. Sequencing used immunoSEQ multiplex PCR; TCRdb keeps in-frame clones, though not all of them. The sample's table shows more than 140,000 clones. Sequenced material: PBMCs. All receptors derive from a woman under 30 in good health and CMV-seronegative.

This chain links TRBV15 with TRBJ2-1; 13 bases align to TRBD2. Germline CDR1 LNHNV, CDR2 YYDKDF (reference sequence). Losses at the gene ends were 11 bases for V and 8 bases for J; bases not matched to a gene: 6. CDR3 length equals 13 residues. The CDR3: CASGLAGLDEQFF. CDR3 DNA: TGTGCCTCGGGACTAGCGGGACTCGATGAGCAGTTCTTC.

J is TRBJ2-7 and V is TRBV30, with 8 bases identical to TRBD2. V lost 5 bases to trimming and J lost 4 bases; unmatched junction nucleotides: 13. Germline-derived CDR1 and CDR2 are GTSNPN and SVGIG (reference sequence). The CDR3 is made up of 15 amino acids. CDR3 in amino acids: CAWSDPGLGRYEQYF. CDR3 nucleotide sequence: TGTGCCTGGTCTGACCCGGGACTAGGGAGATACGAGCAGTACTTC.